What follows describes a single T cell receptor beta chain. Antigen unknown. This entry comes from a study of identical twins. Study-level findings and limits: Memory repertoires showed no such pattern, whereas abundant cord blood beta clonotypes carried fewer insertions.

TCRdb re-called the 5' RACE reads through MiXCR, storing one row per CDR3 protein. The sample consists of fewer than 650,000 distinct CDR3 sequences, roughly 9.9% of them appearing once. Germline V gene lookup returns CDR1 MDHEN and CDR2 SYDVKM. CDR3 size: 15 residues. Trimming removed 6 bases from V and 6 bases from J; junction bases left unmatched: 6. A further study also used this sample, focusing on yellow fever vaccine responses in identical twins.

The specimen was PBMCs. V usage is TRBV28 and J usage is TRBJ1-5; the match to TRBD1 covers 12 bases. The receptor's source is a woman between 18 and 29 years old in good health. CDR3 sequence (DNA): TGTGCCAGCAGCTCCGGGACAGGGGGCAGTCAGCCCCAGCATTTT. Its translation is CASSSGTGGSQPQHF.